These T cell receptor beta chains were read from a single sample in a study of beta chain features in type 1 diabetes. Assay used: immunoSEQ multiplex PCR; TCRdb lists only in-frame clones, some missing. The sample includes about 660,000 clones, around an eighth of them seen just once. Source material: naive CD4+ T cells from blood. These receptors all come from a young man with type 1 diabetes. CDR3s include the opening cysteine and the closing phenylalanine or tryptophan. The order of the fields is clone size, J gene, V gene, D gene, CDR3 DNA, CDR3 protein. A D gene is named only where the DNA matches it firmly. Only part of the rows carry a size: once, few, many, or a class if the clone is expanded.

few | TRBJ2-5 | TRBV29-1 | TRBD1 | TGCAGCGCCTCAGGGGGTGAGGAGACCCAGTACTTC | CSASGGEETQYF
. | TRBJ2-4 | TRBV6-4 | . | TGTGCCAGCGATGGGGGTAAGGGCGCCAAAAACATTCAGTACTTC | CASDGGKGAKNIQYF
. | TRBJ1-4 | TRBV2 | . | TGTGCCAGCAGTGAAGCGTCAAAGCCTAATGAAAAACTGTTTTTT | CASSEASKPNEKLFF
few | TRBJ2-6 | TRBV2 | . | TGTGCCAGCAGCAGCGGGACATTCCGCTCTGGGGCCAACGTCCTGACTTTC | CASSSGTFRSGANVLTF
few | TRBJ1-4 | TRBV7-9 | . | TGTGCCAGCAGCAAAACAGGGTCGGACAAGGAAAAACTGTTTTTT | CASSKTGSDKEKLFF
. | TRBJ2-1 | TRBV29-1 | TRBD2 | TGCAGCGTCCATGTTGGACTAGCGGAGTACAATGAGCAGTTCTTC | CSVHVGLAEYNEQFF
few | TRBJ2-7 | TRBV29-1 | TRBD2 | TGCAGCGCCAAGACTAGCGGGAGCTCCTACGAGCAGTACTTC | CSAKTSGSSYEQYF
. | TRBJ2-6 | TRBV5-1 | . | TGCGCCAGCAGCTTGGATGGATCTGGGGCCAACGTCCTGACTTTC | CASSLDGSGANVLTF
. | TRBJ2-7 | TRBV15 | TRBD1 | TGTGCCACCAGCAGAGCCCAGGGGGACTCCTACGAGCAGTACTTC | CATSRAQGDSYEQYF
few | TRBJ2-6 | TRBV5-1 | . | TGCGCCAGCAGCTTGGCCGGTGTAGGGGCCGGGGCCAACGTCCTGACTTTC | CASSLAGVGAGANVLTF
few | TRBJ2-7 | TRBV27 | TRBD1 | TGTGCCAGCATCTCATGGGACAGGGGGCCCTACGAGCAGTACTTC | CASISWDRGPYEQYF
. | TRBJ2-1 | TRBV29-1 | TRBD1 | TGCAGCTCCGATACGGGACAGGCCTACAATGAGCAGTTCTTC | CSSDTGQAYNEQFF
. | TRBJ1-1 | TRBV10-3 | TRBD1 | TGTGCCATCAGTACAGGGGTGAACACTGAAGCTTTCTTT | CAISTGVNTEAFF
. | TRBJ2-3 | TRBV7-9 | . | TGTGCCAGCAGCCCCCGGGGCAGGGGGGGAAACACAGATACGCAGTATTTT | CASSPRGRGGNTDTQYF
. | TRBJ2-1 | TRBV4-2 | . | TGTGCCAGCAGCCAAGATGGTACAGGGCGGGACGAGCAGTTCTTC | CASSQDGTGRDEQFF
. | TRBJ1-1 | TRBV7-2 | . | TGTGCCAGCAGCTTAGTTGCAGGGAGTTACACTGAAGCTTTCTTT | CASSLVAGSYTEAFF
few | TRBJ1-3 | TRBV19 | . | TGTGCCAGTAGTGAGGAGACTGGAAACACCATATATTTT | CASSEETGNTIYF
few | TRBJ1-2 | TRBV7-9 | TRBD1 | TGTGCCAGCAGCTCTAGACAGGGGGCCTATGGCTACACCTTC | CASSSRQGAYGYTF
. | TRBJ2-1 | TRBV18 | . | TGTGCCAGCTCATCGGGATTAAATGAGCAGTTCTTC | CASSSGLNEQFF
. | TRBJ2-7 | TRBV5-1 | TRBD1 | TGCGCCAGCAGCCTGGACAGGTCAGACTACGAGCAGTACTTC | CASSLDRSDYEQYF
. | TRBJ2-1 | TRBV5-1 | . | TGCGCCAGCAGCTTGGCCCCCGTAGTCTACAATGAGCAGTTCTTC | CASSLAPVVYNEQFF
few | TRBJ1-6 | TRBV19 | TRBD1 | TGTGCCACCCGACAGGGAAATTCACCCCTCCACTTT | CATRQGNSPLHF
. | TRBJ2-7 | TRBV28 | TRBD1 | TGTGCCAGCAGCGGACAGGGTAGTACCTACGAGCAGTACTTC | CASSGQGSTYEQYF
few | TRBJ1-4 | TRBV18 | . | TGTGCCAGCTCACCAGCAGATGAAAAACTGTTTTTT | CASSPADEKLFF
. | TRBJ2-5 | TRBV4-3 | . | TGCGCCAGCAGCCCCCGGGATCAAGAGACCCAGTACTTC | CASSPRDQETQYF
. | TRBJ1-1 | TRBV7-9 | . | TGTGCCAGCAGCCCCGAGCGCACTGAAGCTTTCTTT | CASSPERTEAFF
few | TRBJ1-6 | TRBV7-2 | . | TGTGCCAGCAGCCCTAGCAGCAGCTCCTATAATTCACCCCTCCACTTT | CASSPSSSSYNSPLHF
few | TRBJ2-7 | TRBV15 | . | TGTGCCACCAGCAGAGATACCGGGGAGCAGTACTTC | CATSRDTGEQYF
few | TRBJ2-6 | TRBV9 | . | TGTGCCAGCAGCGCAGGACAAATCCCCGGGGCCAACGTCCTGACTTTC | CASSAGQIPGANVLTF
. | TRBJ2-5 | TRBV29-1 | . | TGCAGCGTTCTGACGGCGGGCGGGGAGACCCAGTACTTC | CSVLTAGGETQYF
. | TRBJ2-3 | TRBV28 | . | TGTGCCAGCAGTTCTCCGCAGGACAGCACAGATACGCAGTATTTT | CASSSPQDSTDTQYF
few | TRBJ2-3 | TRBV11-2 | . | TGTGCCAGCAGTTGGGGGGTGGTTGATACGCAGTATTTT | CASSWGVVDTQYF
. | TRBJ2-1 | TRBV29-1 | TRBD2 | TGCAGCGTTGAAACGGGACTACCGAAGAACAATGAGCAGTTCTTC | CSVETGLPKNNEQFF
few | TRBJ2-7 | TRBV20-1 | . | TGCAGTGCTTCACAGGGTAACGAGCAGTACTTC | CSASQGNEQYF
few | TRBJ2-7 | TRBV30 | . | TGTGCCTGGAGTGTGGGATACGAGCAGTACTTC | CAWSVGYEQYF
. | TRBJ2-4 | TRBV4-3 | TRBD2 | TGCGCCAGCAGCCAAGAAGTTATAGCGGGGCAAAACATTCAGTACTTC | CASSQEVIAGQNIQYF
few | TRBJ2-1 | TRBV7-3 | . | TGTGCCAGCAGCCCCACGGGACCCAACAATGAGCAGTTCTTC | CASSPTGPNNEQFF
few | TRBJ2-5 | TRBV10-3 | . | TGTGCCCACAGAGGGACTGGTGAGGGGGAGACCCAGTACTTC | CAHRGTGEGETQYF
. | TRBJ2-7 | TRBV9 | TRBD1 | TGTGCCAGCAGCGTAGTGCCCGGGGGGACAGGGTTCCACGAGCAGTACTTC | CASSVVPGGTGFHEQYF
few | TRBJ1-3 | TRBV5-4 | . | TGTGCCAGCAGCTTTGGTGATGGAAACACCATATATTTT | CASSFGDGNTIYF
. | TRBJ1-1 | TRBV7-6 | . | TGTGCCAGCAGCCCCACATCAAACACTGAAGCTTTCTTT | CASSPTSNTEAFF
few | TRBJ1-2 | TRBV29-1 | . | TGCAGCGTTGAACGCAGGGGCCACGGCTACACCTTC | CSVERRGHGYTF
few | TRBJ1-2 | TRBV2 | TRBD1 | TGTGCCAGCAGTCCAGACAGGGGCTATGGCTACACCTTC | CASSPDRGYGYTF
. | TRBJ2-1 | TRBV6-5 | . | TGTGCCAGCAGTTGGGACACCAAAAGAAATTACAATGAGCAGTTCTTC | CASSWDTKRNYNEQFF
. | TRBJ2-6 | TRBV28 | . | TGTGCCAGCAACTTTGCGGCGGCTGGGGCCAACGTCCTGACTTTC | CASNFAAAGANVLTF